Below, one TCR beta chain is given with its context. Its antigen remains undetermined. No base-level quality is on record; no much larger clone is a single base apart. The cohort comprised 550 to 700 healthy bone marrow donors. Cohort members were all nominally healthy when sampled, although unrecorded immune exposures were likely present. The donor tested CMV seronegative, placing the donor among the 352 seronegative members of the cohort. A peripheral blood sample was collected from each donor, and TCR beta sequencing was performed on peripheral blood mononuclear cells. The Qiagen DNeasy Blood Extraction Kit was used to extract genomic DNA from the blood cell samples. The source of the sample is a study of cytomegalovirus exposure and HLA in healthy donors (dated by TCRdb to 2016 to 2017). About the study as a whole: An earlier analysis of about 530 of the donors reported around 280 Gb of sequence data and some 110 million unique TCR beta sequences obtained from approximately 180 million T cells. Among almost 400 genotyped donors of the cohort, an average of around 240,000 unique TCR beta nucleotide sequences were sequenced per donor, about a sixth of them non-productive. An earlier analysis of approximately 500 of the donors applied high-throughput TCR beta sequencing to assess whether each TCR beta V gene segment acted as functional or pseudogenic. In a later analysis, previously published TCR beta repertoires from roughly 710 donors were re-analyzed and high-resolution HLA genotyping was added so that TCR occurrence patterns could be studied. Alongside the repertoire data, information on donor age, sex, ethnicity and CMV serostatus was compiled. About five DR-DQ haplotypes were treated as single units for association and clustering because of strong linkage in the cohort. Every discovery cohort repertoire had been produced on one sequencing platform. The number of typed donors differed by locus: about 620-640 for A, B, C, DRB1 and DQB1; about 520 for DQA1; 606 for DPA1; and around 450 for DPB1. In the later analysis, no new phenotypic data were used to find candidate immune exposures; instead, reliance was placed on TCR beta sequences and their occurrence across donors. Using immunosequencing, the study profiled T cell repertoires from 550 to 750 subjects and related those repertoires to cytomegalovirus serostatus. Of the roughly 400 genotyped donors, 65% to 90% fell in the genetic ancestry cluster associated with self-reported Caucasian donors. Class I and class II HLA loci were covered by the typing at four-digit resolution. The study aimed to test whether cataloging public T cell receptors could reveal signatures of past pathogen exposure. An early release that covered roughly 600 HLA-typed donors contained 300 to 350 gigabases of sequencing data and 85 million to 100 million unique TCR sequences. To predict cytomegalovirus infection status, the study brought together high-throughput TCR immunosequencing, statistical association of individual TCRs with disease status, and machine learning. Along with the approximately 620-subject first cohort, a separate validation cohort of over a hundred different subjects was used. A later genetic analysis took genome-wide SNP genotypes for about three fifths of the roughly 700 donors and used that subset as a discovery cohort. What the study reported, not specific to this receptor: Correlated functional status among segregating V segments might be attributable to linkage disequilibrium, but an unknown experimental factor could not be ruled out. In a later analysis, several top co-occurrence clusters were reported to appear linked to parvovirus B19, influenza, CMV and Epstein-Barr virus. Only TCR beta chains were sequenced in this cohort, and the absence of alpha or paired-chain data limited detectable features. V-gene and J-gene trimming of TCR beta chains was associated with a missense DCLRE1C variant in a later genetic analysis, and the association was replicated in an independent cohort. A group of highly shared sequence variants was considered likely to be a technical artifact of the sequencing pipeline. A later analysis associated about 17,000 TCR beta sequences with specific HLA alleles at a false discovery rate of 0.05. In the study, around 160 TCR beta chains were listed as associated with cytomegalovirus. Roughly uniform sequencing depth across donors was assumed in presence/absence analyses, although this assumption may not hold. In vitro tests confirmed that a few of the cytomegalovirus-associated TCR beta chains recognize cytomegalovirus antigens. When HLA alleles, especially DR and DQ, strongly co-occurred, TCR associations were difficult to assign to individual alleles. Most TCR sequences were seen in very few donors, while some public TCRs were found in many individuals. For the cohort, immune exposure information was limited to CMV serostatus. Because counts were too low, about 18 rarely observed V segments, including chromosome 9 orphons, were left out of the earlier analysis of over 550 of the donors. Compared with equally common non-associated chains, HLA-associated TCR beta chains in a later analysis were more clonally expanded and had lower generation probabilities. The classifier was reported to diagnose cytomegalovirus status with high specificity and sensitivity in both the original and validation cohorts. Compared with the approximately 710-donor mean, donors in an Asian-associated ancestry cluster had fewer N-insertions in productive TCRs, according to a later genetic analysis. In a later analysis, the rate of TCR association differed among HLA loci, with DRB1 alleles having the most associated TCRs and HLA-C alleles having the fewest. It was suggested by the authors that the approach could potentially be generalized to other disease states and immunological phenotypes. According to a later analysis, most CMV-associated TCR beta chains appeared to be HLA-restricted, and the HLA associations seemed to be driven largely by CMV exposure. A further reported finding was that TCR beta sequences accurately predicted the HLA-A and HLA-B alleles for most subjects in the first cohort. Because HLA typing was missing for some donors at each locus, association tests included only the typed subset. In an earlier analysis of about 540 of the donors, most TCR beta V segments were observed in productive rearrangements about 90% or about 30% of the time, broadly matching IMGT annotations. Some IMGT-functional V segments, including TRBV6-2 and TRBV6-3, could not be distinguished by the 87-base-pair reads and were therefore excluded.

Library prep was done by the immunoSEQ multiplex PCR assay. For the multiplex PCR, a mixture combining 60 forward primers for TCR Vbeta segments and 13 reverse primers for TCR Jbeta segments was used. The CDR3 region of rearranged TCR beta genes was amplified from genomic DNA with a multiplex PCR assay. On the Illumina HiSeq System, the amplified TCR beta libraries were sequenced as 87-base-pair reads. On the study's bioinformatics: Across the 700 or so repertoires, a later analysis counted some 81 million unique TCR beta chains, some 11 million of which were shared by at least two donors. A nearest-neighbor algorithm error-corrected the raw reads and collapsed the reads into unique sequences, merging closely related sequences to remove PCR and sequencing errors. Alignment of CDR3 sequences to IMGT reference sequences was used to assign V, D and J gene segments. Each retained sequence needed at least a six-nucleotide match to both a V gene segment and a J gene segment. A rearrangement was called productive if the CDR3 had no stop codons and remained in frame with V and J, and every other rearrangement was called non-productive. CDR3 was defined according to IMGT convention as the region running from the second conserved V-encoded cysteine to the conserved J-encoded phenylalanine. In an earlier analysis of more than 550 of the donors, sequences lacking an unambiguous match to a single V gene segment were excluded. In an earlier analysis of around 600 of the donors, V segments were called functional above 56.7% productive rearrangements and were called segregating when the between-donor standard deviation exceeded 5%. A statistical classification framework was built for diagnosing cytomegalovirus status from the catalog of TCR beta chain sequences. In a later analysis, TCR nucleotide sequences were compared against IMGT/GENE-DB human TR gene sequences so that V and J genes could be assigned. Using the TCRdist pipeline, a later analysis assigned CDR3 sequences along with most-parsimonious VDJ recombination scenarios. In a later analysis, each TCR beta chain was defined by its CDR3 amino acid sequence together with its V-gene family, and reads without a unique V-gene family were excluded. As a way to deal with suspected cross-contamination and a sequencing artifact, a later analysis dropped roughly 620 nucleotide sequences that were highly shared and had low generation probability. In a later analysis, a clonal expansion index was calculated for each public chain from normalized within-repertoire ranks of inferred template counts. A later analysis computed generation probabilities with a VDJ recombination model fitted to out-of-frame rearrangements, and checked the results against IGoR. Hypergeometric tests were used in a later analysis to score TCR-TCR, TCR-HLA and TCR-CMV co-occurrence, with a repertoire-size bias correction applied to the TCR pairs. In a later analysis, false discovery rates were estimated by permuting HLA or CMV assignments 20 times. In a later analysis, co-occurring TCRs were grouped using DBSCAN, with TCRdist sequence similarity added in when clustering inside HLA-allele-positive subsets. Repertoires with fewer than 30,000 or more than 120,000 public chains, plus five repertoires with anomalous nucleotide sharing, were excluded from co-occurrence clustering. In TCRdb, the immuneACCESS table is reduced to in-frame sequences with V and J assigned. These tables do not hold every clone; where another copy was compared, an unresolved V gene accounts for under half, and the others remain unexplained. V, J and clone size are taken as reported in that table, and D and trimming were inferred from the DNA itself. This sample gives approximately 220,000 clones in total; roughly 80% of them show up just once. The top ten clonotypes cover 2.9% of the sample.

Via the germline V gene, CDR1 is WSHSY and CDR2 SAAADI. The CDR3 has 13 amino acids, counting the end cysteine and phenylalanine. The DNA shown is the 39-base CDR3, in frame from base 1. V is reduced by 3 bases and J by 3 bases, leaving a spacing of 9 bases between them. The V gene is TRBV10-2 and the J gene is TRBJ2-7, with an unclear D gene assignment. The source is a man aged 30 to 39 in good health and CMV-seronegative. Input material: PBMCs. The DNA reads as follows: TGCGCCAGCAGTGATCTTTCGGGCTACGAGCAGTACTTC. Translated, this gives CASSDLSGYEQYF.